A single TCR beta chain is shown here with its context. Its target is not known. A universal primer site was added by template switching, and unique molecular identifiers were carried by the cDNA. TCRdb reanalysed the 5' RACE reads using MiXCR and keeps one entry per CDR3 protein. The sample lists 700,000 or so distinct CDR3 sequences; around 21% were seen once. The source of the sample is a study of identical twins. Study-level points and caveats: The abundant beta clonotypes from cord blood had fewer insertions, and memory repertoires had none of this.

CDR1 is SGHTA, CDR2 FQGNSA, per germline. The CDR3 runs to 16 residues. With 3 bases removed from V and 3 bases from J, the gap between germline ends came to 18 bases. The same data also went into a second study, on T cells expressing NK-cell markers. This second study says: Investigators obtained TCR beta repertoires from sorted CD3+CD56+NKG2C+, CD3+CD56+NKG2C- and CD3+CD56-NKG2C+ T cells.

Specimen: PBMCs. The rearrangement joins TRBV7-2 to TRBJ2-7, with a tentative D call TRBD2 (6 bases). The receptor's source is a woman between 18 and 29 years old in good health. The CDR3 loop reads CASSFSARGTLYEQYF. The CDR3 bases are TGTGCCAGCAGCTTTTCAGCCAGAGGGACTCTCTACGAGCAGTACTTC.